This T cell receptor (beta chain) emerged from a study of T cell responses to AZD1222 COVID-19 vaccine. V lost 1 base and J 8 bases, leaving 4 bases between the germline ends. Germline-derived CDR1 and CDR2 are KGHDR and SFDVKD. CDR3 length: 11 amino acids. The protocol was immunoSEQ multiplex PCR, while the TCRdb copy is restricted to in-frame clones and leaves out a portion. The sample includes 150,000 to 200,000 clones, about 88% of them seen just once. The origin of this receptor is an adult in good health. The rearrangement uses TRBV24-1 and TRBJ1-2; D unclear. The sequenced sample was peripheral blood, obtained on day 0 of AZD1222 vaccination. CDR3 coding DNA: TGTGCCACCAGTGATTTAGGCGGCTACACCTTC. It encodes CATSDLGGYTF.